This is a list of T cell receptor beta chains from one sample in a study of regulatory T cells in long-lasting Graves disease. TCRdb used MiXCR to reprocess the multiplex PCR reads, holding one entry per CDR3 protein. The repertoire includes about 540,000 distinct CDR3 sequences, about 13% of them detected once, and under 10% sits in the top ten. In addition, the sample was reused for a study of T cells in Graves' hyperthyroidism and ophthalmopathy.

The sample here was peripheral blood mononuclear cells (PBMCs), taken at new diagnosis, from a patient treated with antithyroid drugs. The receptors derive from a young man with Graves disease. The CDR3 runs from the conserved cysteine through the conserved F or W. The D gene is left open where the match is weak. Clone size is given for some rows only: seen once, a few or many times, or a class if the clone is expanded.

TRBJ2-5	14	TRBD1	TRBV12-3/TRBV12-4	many	CASSTWTGSETQYF	TGTGCCAGCAGCACCTGGACAGGTTCAGAGACCCAGTACTTC
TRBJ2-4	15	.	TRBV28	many	CASRPSHLGRDIQYF	TGTGCCAGCAGACCCTCTCATCTGGGAAGGGACATTCAGTACTTC
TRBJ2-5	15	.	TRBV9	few	CASSATSGVGETQYF	TGTGCCAGCAGTGCTACATCAGGGGTAGGAGAGACCCAGTACTTC
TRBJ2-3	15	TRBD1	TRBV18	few	CASSGPTGGPDTQYF	TGTGCCAGCTCAGGCCCGACAGGGGGCCCAGATACGCAGTATTTT
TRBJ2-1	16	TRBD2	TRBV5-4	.	CASSLELAGVSNEQFF	TGTGCCAGCAGCCTGGAATTAGCGGGAGTAAGTAATGAGCAGTTCTTC
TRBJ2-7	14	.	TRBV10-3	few	CAISESIELYEQYF	TGTGCCATCAGTGAGTCGATAGAATTGTACGAGCAGTACTTC
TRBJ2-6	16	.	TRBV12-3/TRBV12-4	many	CASTPGGAGGANVLTF	TGTGCCAGCACCCCTGGGGGGGCCGGTGGGGCCAACGTCCTGACTTTC
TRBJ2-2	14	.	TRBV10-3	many	CAISDNMGTGELFF	TGTGCCATCAGTGATAATATGGGGACCGGGGAGCTGTTTTTT
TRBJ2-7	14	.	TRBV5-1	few	CASSLRLPSSEQYF	TGCGCCAGCAGCCTCAGACTACCCTCTAGCGAGCAGTACTTC
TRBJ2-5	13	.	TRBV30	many	CAWSRGSQETQYF	TGTGCCTGGAGTCGGGGTAGCCAAGAGACCCAGTACTTC
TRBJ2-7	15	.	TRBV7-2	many	CASSLGSTSTYEQYF	TGTGCCAGCAGCTTAGGTTCCACTAGCACCTACGAGCAGTACTTC
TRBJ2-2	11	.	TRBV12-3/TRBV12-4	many	CASRLDSDPFF	TGTGCCAGCAGGCTAGACAGCGACCCTTTTTTT
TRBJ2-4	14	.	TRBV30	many	CAWSWKGGVNIQYF	TGTGCCTGGAGTTGGAAGGGGGGGGTAAACATTCAGTACTTC
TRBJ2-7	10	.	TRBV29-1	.	CSAIEGEQYF	TGCAGCGCTATAGAGGGCGAGCAGTACTTC
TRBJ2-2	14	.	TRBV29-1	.	CSVVEGLNTGELFF	TGCAGCGTTGTTGAGGGGCTCAACACCGGGGAGCTGTTTTTT
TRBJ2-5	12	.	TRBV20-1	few	CSTGPAGETQYF	TGCAGCACTGGACCAGCCGGGGAGACCCAGTACTTC
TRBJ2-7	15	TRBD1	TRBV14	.	CASSQYRGVSYEQYF	TGTGCCAGCAGCCAATACAGGGGGGTTTCCTACGAGCAGTACTTC
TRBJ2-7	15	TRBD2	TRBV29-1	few	CSVRAAGGPLYEQYF	TGCAGCGTTCGAGCAGCGGGAGGGCCCCTTTACGAGCAGTACTTC
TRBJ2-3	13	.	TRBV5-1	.	CASSLAGIDTQYF	TGCGCCAGCAGCTTGGCCGGGATAGATACGCAGTATTTT
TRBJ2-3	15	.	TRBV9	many	CASSVVGDYADTQYF	TGTGCCAGCAGCGTAGTAGGGGATTACGCAGATACGCAGTATTTT
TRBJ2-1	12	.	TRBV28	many	CASRVRGDEQFF	TGTGCCAGCAGGGTCAGGGGGGATGAGCAGTTCTTC
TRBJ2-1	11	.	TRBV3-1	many	CASGRRDEQFF	TGTGCCAGCGGACGTCGGGATGAGCAGTTCTTC
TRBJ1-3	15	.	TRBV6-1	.	CASMTGLSSGNTIYF	TGTGCCAGCATGACAGGCCTCAGCTCTGGAAACACCATATATTTT
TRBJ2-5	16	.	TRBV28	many	CASSLTSGRFSETQYF	TGTGCCAGCAGTTTAACGTCAGGGAGGTTTTCGGAGACCCAGTACTTC
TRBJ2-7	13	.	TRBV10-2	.	CASSQGTICEQYF	TGCGCCAGCAGTCAAGGGACAATTTGCGAGCAGTACTTC
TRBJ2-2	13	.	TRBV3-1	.	CASSQGDLGELFF	TGTGCCAGCAGCCAAGGGGATCTCGGGGAGCTGTTTTTT
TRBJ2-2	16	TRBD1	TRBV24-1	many	CATSDTGTGGAGELFF	TGTGCCACCAGTGATACCGGGACAGGGGGGGCCGGGGAGCTGTTTTTT
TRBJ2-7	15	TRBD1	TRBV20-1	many	CSARTGTGSDYEQYF	TGCAGTGCTAGAACCGGGACAGGGTCGGACTACGAGCAGTACTTC
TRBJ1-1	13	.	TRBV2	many	CASSLQPNTEAFF	TGTGCCAGCAGTCTACAGCCCAACACTGAAGCTTTCTTT
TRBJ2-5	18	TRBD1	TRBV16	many	CASSPLGGTGGSLETQYF	TGTGCCAGCAGCCCTCTTGGAGGGACAGGAGGTAGCTTGGAGACCCAGTACTTC
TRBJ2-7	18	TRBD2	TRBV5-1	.	CASSLTSGSRFGSYEQYF	TGCGCCAGCAGCTTGACTAGCGGGAGCAGATTCGGGTCCTACGAGCAGTACTTC
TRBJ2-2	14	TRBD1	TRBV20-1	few	CSATGTGTVGELFF	TGCAGTGCTACCGGGACAGGGACGGTCGGGGAGCTGTTTTTT
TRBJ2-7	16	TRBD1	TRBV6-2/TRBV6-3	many	CASSSAPGTVVYEQYF	TGTGCCAGCAGTTCGGCCCCCGGGACAGTTGTTTACGAGCAGTACTTC